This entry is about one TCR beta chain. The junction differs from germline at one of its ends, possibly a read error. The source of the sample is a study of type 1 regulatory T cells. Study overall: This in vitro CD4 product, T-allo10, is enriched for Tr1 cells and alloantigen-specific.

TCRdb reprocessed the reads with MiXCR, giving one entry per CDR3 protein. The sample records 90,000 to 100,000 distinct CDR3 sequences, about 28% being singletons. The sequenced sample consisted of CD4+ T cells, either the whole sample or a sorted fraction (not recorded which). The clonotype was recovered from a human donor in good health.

CDR3 in DNA: TGTGCCAGCAGTTTGGCACAGGGGGGCTTAGGACAGCCCCCGCATTTT. Protein sequence: CASSLAQGGLGQPPHF. The chain joins TRBV28 to TRBJ1-5; 8 bases match TRBD1. The CDR3 extends over 16 amino acids. Germline loops: CDR1 MDHEN, CDR2 SYDVKM.